This T cell receptor beta chain was sequenced for a study of response to subunit inactivated influenza vaccine. The V and J ends lost 2 bases and 4 bases respectively, with 12 bases between them. The CDR3 is made up of 15 amino acids. The germline V gene encodes CDR1 SGHAT and CDR2 FQNNGV. Details on this clonotype: Its target is unknown.

TCRdb passed the RT-PCR reads through MiXCR, listing each CDR3 protein once. The sample records about 170,000 distinct CDR3 sequences, roughly 12% being singletons. Study-level points and caveats: There was a suggestion from the authors that each seasonal influenza vaccination recruits few new T cells.

The same specimen was also included in a second study, on T cells expressing NK-cell markers. That study reports: 5'RACE template switching with UMIs produced the TCR beta cDNA. The study sequenced eight donors, seven HCMV-seropositive and one seronegative. An anti-gamma-delta TCR antibody restricted sorting to alpha-beta TCR T cells in several experiments. There remained a lack of clarity about HCMV specificity of expanded NKG2C+ T cell clones.

Sample: CD8+ T cells sorted from PBMCs, taken 11 to 12 days after vaccination. V usage is TRBV11-2 and J usage is TRBJ2-1; the D is unclear. This clonotype originated in a man between 50 and 59 years old who received an inactivated influenza vaccine. CDR3 DNA sequence: TGTGCCAGCAGCTTAAGCCAGTCTCATTACAATGAGCAGTTCTTC. It yields the protein CASSLSQSHYNEQFF.